This T cell receptor (beta chain) originates from a study of tumor-infiltrating lymphocytes in primary liver carcinoma. As for the study in general: Surgical resection was the treatment these patients received for primary liver carcinoma. General study results and limits: Significantly larger top-250-clone fractions were found in tumors than in blood (p = 0.039). The bulk unsorted samples meant that CD4+ and CD8+ repertoires went uncompared.

For this clonotype: Its antigen is undetermined.

Unsorted whole blood supplied the RNA, and germline DNA was extracted too. The patients, who had chronic HBV infection, were treatment-naive (untreated). Constant-region priming of roughly 500 ng total RNA yielded TCR beta cDNA. ARM-PCR, slightly modified, supplied the TCR beta libraries through three nested multiplex PCR rounds. Two initial PCR rounds of approximately 10 cycles each paired TRBV1-TRBV30 forward primers with a C-beta reverse primer. TCRdb re-derived calls from the multiplex PCR reads in MiXCR, one entry per CDR3 protein. Here the sample spans hundreds of thousands of distinct CDR3 sequences, 65% being singletons. The CDR3 has 18 amino acids.

Sequenced input: peripheral blood. The receptor comes from a man in his forties or fifties with primary liver carcinoma and hepatitis B virus infection. This rearrangement joins TRBV21-1 to TRBJ2-6; the DNA was not compared with TRBD1, the D call given in the table. TRBV21-1 is a pseudogene locus. The CDR3 sequence: CASSREQGVPSGANVLTF. The CDR3, as DNA: TGTGCCAGCAGCCGGGAACAGGGGGTCCCCTCTGGGGCCAACGTCCTGACTTTC.